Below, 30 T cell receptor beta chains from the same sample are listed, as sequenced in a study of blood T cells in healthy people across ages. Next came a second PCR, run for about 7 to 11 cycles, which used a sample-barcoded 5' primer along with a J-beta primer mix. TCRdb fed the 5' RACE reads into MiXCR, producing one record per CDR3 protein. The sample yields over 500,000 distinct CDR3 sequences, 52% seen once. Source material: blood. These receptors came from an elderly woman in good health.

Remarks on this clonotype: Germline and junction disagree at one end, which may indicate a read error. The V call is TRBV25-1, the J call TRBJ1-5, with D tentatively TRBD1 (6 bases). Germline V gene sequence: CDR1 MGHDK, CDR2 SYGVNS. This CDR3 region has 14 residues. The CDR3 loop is CASSETGSNRPQHF. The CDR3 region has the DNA TGTGCCAGCAGTGAGACAGGAAGCAATCGGCCCCAGCATTTT. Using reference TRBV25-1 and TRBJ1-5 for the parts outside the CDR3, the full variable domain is EADIYQTPRYLVIGTGKKITLECSQTMGHDKMYWYQQDPGMELHLIHYSYGVNSTEKGDLSSESTVSRIRTEHFPLTLESARPSHTSQYLCASSETGSNRPQHFGDGTRLSIL.

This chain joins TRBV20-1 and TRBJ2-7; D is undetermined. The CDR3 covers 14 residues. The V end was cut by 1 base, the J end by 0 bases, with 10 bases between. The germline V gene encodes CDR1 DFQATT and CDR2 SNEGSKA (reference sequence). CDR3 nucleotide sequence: TGCAGTGCTAGAGCCGACAAAAACTCCTACGAGCAGTACTTC. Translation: CSARADKNSYEQYF.

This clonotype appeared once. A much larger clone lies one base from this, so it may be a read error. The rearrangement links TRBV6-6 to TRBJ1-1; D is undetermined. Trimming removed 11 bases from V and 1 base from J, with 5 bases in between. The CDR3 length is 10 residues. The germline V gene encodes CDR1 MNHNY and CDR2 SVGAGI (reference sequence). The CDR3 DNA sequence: TGTGCCGGCGCGAACACTGAAGCTTTCTTT. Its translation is CAGANTEAFF.

Written as DNA, the CDR3 is TGCAGCGTCCCTTCGCCCTTTTACCAAGAGACCCAGTACTTC. Protein product: CSVPSPFYQETQYF. This chain uses TRBV29-1 with TRBJ2-5; no clear D. The CDR3 has 14 amino acids. Germline assignment: CDR1 SQVTM and CDR2 ANQGSEA. The V end lost 6 bases, the J end lost 0 bases, and 14 bases lay between the germline ends.

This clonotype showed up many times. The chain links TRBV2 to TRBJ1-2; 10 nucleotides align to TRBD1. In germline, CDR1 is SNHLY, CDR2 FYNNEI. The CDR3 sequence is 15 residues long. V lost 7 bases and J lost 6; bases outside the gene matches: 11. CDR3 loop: CASKRGTGVSDGYTF. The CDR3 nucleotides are TGTGCCAGCAAAAGAGGGACAGGGGTTTCTGATGGCTACACCTTC.

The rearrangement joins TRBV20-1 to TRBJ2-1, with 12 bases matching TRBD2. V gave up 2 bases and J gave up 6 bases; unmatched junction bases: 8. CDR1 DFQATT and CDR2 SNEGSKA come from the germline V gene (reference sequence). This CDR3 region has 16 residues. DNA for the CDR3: TGCAGTGCTAGACTTCGGCAGACTAGCGGGAGCAATGAGCAGTTCTTC. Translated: CSARLRQTSGSNEQFF.

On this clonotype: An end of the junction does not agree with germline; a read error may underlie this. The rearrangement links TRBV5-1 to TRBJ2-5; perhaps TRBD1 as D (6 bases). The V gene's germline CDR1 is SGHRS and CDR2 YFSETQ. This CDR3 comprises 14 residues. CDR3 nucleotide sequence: TGCGCCAGCAGCCTCATTCAGGGGCCTGAGACCCGGTACTTC. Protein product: CASSLIQGPETRYF.

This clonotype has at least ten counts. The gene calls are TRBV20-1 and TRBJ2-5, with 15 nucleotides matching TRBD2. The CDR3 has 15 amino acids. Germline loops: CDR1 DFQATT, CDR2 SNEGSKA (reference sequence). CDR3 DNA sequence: TGCAGCGTAGAAGGACTAGCGGGAGGGCCGTGGTCCCAGTACTTC. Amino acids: CSVEGLAGGPWSQYF.

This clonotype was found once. This chain's CDR3 is CASRPSGPSFLTF. The CDR3 DNA reads as TGTGCCAGCAGGCCCTCCGGTCCCTCCTTCCTCACCTTC. The genes are TRBV28 and TRBJ1-2; D not resolved. Germline lookup yields CDR1 MDHEN and CDR2 SYDVKM. V lost 6 bases to trimming and J lost 13 bases, with 21 bases between them. The CDR3 loop spans 13 amino acids.

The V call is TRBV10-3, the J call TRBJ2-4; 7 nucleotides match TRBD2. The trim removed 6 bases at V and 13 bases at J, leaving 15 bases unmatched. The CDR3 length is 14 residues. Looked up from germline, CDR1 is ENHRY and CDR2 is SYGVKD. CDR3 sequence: CAISQSGDLMEQYF. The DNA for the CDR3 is TGTGCCATCAGCCAGAGCGGGGATCTCATGGAGCAGTACTTC.

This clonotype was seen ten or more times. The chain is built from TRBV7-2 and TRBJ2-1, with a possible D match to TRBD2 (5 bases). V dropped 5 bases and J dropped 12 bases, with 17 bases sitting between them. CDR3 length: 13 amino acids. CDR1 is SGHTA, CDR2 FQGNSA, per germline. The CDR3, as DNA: TGTGCCAGCAGCACCCCCGATCCTCGGGGGCAGTTCTTC. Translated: CASSTPDPRGQFF. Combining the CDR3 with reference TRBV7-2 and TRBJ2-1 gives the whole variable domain GAGVSQSPSNKVTEKGKDVELRCDPISGHTALYWYRQSLGQGLEFLIYFQGNSAPDKSGLPSDRFSAERTGGSVSTLTIQRTQQEDSAVYLCASSTPDPRGQFFGPGTRLTVL.

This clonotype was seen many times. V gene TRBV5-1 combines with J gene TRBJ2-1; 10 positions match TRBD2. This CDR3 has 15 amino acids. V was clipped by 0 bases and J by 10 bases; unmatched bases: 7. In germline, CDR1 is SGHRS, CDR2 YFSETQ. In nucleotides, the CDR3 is TGCGCCAGCAGCTTGGTACTAGCGGGGCAATCAGAGCAGTTCTTC. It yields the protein CASSLVLAGQSEQFF.

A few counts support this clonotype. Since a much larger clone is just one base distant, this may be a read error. This CDR3 reads CSVGVSGTNVLTF. The CDR3 nucleotides read TGCAGCGTTGGTGTCTCTGGGACCAACGTCCTGACTTTC. The chain combines TRBV29-1 with TRBJ2-6, with unresolved D. This CDR3 has 13 residues. Germline V gene lookup returns CDR1 SQVTM and CDR2 ANQGSEA.

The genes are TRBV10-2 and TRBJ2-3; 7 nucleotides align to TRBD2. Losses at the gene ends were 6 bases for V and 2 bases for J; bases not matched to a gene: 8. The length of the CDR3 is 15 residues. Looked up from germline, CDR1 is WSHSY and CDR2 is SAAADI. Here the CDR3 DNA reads TGCGCCAGCAGAAAGCTAGCGGAGACCACAGATACGCAGTATTTT. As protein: CASRKLAETTDTQYF.

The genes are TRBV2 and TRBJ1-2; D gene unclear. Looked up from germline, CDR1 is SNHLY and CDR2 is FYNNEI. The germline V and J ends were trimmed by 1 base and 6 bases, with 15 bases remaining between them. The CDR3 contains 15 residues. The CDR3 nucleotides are TGTGCCAGCAGTGAAGGGGCCAAAGGGAAGGATGGCTACACCTTC. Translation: CASSEGAKGKDGYTF. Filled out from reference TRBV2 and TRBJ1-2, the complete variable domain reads EPEVTQTPSHQVTQMGQEVILRCVPISNHLYFYWYRQILGQKVEFLVSFYNNEISEKSEIFDDQFSVERPDGSNFTLKIRSTKLEDSAMYFCASSEGAKGKDGYTFGSGTRLTVV.

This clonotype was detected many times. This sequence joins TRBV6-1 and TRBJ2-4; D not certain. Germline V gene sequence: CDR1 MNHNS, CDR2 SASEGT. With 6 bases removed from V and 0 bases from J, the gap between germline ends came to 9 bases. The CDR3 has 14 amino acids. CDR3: CASSGRLAKNIQYF. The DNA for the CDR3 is TGTGCCAGCAGCGGACGGCTAGCCAAAAACATTCAGTACTTC.

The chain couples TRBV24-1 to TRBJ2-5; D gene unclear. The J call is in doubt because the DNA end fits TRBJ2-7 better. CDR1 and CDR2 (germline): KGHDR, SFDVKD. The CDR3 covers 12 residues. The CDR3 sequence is CATSDLGYEQYF. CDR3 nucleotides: TGTGCCACCAGTGATCTAGGCTACGAGCAGTACTTC.

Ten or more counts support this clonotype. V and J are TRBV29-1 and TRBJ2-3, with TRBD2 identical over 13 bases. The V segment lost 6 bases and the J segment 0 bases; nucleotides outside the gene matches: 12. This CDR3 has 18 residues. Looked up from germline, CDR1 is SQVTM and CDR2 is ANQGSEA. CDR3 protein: CSVIDWTSGGASTDTQYF. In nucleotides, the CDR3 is TGCAGCGTAATCGACTGGACTAGCGGGGGAGCTAGCACAGATACGCAGTATTTT.

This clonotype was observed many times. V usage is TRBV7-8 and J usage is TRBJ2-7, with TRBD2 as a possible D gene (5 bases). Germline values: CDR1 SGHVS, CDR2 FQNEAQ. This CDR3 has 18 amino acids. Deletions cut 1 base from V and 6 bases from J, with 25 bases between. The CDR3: CASSLVPLSFSAEAEQYF. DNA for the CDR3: TGTGCCAGCAGCTTAGTCCCTCTGTCGTTTAGCGCTGAAGCCGAGCAGTACTTC.

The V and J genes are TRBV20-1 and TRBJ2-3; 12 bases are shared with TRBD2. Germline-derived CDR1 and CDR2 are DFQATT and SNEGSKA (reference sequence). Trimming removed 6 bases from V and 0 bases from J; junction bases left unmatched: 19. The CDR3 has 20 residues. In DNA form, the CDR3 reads TGCAGTGCCCGGTCGGAGGCCACTAGCGGGGGGCTATTAAGCACAGATACGCAGTATTTT. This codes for CSARSEATSGGLLSTDTQYF.

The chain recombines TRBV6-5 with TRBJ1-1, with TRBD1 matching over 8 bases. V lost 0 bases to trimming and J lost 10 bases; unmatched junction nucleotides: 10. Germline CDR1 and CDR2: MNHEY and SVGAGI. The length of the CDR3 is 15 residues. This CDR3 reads CASSYSAGGRGRAFF. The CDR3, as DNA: TGTGCCAGCAGTTACTCTGCAGGGGGCAGAGGAAGAGCTTTCTTT.

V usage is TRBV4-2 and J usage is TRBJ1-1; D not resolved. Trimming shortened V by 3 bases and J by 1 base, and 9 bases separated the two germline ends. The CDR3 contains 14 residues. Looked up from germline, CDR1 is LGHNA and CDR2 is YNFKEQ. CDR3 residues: CASSQETWNTEAFF. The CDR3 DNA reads TGTGCCAGCAGCCAGGAGACATGGAACACTGAAGCTTTCTTT.

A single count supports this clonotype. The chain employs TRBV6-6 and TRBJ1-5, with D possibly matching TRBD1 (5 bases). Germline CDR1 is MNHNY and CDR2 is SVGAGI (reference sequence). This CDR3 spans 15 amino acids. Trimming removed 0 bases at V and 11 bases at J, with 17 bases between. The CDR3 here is CASSYSEGGTETQHF. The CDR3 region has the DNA TGTGCCAGCAGTTACTCAGAGGGCGGGACGGAGACCCAGCATTTT.

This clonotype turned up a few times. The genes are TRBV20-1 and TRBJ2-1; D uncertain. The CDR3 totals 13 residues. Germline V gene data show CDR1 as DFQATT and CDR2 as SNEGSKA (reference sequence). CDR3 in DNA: TGCAGCACATTACTCTGGGGCTACAATGAGCAGTTCTTC. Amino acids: CSTLLWGYNEQFF.

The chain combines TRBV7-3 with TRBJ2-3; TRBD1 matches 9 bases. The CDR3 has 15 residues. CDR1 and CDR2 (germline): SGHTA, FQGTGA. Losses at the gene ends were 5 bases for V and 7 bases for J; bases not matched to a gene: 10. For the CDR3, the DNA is TGTGCCAGCAGCCTTTCTCCACAGGGGGCAAATACGCAGTATTTT. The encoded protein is CASSLSPQGANTQYF. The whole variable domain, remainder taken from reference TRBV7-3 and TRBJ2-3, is GAGVSQTPSNKVTEKGKYVELRCDPISGHTALYWYRQSLGQGPEFLIYFQGTGAADDSGLPNDRFFAVRPEGSVSTLKIQRTERGDSAVYLCASSLSPQGANTQYFGPGTRLTVL.

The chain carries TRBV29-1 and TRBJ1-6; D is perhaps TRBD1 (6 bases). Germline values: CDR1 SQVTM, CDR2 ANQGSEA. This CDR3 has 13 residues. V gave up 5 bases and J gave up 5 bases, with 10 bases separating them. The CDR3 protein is CSVRGGDNSPLHF. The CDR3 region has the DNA TGCAGCGTTAGGGGGGGCGATAATTCACCCCTCCACTTT.

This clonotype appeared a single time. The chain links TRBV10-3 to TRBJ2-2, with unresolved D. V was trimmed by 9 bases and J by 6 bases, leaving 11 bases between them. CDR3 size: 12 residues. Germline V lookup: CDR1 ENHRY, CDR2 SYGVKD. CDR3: CAIESGPGELFF. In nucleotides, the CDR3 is TGTGCCATTGAATCGGGCCCCGGGGAGCTGTTTTTT.

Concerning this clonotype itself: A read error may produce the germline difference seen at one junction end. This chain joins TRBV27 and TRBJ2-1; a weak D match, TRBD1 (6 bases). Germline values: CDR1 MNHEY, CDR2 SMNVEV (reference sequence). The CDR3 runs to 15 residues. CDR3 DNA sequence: TGTGCCAGCAGTTCGTTGACTGGAAGGGACAATAAGCAGTTCTTC. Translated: CASSSLTGRDNKQFF.

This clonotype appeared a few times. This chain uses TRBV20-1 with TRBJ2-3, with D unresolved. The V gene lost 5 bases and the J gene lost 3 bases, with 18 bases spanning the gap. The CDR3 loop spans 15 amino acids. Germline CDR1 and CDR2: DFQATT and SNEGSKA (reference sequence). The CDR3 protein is CSASDGRLGTDTQYF. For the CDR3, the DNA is TGCAGTGCTTCGGATGGAAGGCTGGGAACAGATACGCAGTATTTT.

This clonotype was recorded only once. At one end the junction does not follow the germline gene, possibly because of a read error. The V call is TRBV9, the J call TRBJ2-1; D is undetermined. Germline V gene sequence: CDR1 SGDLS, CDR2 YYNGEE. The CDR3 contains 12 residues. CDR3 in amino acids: CVSSVVGNEQFF. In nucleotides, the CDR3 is TGTGTCAGCAGCGTAGTGGGTAATGAGCAGTTCTTC.